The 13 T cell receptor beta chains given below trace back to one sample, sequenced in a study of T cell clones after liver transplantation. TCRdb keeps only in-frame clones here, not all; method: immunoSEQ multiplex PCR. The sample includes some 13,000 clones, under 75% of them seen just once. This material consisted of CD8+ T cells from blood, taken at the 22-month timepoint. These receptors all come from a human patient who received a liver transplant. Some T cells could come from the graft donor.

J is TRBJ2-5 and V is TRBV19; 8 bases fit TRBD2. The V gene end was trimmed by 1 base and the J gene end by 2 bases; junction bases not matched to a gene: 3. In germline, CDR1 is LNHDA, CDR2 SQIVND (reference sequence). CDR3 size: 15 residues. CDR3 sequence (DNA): TGTGCCAGTAGTATAGCGGGAGGGCATCAAGAGACCCAGTACTTC. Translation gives CASSIAGGHQETQYF.

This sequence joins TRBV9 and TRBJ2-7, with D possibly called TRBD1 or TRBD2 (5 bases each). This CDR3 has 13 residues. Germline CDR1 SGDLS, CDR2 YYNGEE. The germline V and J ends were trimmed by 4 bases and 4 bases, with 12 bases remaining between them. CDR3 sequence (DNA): TGTGCCAGCAGCACCTTGGGGGAGTACGAGCAGTACTTC. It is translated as CASSTLGEYEQYF. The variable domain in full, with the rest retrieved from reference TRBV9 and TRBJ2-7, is DSGVTQTPKHLITATGQRVTLRCSPRSGDLSVYWYQQSLDQGLQFLIQYYNGEERAKGNILERFSAQQFPDLHSELNLSSLELGDSALYFCASSTLGEYEQYFGPGTRLTVT.

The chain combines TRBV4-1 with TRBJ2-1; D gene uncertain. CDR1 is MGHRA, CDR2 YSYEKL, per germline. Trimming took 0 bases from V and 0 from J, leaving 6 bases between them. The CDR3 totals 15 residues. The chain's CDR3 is CASSQEASSYNEQFF. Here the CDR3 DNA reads TGCGCCAGCAGCCAAGAGGCATCCTCCTACAATGAGCAGTTCTTC.

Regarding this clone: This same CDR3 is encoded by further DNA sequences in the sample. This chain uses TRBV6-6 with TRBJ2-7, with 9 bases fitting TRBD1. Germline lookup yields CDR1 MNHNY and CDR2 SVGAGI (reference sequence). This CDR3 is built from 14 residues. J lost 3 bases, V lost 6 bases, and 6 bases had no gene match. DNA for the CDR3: TGTGCCAGCAGCCCAGGACAGGGGAGCTACGAGCAGTACTTC. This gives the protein CASSPGQGSYEQYF.

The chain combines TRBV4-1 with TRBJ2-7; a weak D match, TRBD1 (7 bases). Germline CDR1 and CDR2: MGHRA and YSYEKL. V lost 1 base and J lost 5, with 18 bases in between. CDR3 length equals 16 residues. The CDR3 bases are TGCGCCAGCAGCCAAGCCGGGAGACAGGGTTTGGACGAGCAGTACTTC. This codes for CASSQAGRQGLDEQYF.

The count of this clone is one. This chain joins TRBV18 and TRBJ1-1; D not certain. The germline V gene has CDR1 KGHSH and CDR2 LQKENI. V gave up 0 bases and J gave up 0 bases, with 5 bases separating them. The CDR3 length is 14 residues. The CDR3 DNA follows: TGTGCCAGCTCACCACCGACCATGAACACTGAAGCTTTCTTT. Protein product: CASSPPTMNTEAFF.

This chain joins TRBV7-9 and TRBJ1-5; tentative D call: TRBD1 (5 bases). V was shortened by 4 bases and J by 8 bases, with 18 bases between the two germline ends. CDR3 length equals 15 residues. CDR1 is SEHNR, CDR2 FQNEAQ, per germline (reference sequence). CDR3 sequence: CASSSEGGDAKPQHF. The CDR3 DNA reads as TGTGCCAGCAGCTCCGAGGGAGGGGACGCTAAGCCCCAGCATTTT.

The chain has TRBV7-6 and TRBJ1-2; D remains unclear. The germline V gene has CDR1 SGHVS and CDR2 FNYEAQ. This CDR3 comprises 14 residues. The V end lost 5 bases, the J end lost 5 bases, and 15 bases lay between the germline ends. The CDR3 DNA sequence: TGTGCCAGCAGCCCCCATGGCTCTAGGTATGGCTACACCTTC. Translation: CASSPHGSRYGYTF.

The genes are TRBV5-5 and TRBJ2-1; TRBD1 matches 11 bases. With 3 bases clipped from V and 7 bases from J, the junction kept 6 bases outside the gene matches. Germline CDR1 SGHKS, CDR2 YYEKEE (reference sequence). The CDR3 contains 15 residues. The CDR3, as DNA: TGTGCCAGCAGCTCTACGGACAGGGGGCTGAATGAGCAGTTCTTC. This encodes CASSSTDRGLNEQFF.

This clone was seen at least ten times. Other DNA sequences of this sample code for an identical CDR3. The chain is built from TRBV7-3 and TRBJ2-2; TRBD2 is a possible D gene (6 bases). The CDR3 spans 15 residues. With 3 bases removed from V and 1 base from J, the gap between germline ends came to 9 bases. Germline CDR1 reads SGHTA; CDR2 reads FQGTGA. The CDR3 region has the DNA TGTGCCAGCAGCTTGCTGGGGGGGAACACCGGGGAGCTGTTTTTT. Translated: CASSLLGGNTGELFF.

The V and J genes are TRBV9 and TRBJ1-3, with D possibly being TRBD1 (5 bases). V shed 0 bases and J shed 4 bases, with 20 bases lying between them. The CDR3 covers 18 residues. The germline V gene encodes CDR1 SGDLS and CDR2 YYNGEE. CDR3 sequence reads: CASSVDGWLSGPGNTIYF. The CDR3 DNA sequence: TGTGCCAGCAGCGTAGACGGGTGGCTCTCGGGGCCAGGAAACACCATATATTTT.

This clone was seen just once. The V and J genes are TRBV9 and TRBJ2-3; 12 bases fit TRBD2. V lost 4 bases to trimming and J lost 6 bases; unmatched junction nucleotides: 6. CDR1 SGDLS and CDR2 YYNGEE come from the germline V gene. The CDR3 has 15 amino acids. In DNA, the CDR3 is TGTGCCAGCAGCAAATTGACTAGCGGGAGCGATACGCAGTATTTT. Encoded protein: CASSKLTSGSDTQYF.

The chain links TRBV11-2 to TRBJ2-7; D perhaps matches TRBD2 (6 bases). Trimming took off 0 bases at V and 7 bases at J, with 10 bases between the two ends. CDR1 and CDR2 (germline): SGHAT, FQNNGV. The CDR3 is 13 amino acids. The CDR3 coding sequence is TGTGCCAGCAGCTTAGAACTAGCAGCAGAGCAGTACTTC. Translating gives CASSLELAAEQYF.